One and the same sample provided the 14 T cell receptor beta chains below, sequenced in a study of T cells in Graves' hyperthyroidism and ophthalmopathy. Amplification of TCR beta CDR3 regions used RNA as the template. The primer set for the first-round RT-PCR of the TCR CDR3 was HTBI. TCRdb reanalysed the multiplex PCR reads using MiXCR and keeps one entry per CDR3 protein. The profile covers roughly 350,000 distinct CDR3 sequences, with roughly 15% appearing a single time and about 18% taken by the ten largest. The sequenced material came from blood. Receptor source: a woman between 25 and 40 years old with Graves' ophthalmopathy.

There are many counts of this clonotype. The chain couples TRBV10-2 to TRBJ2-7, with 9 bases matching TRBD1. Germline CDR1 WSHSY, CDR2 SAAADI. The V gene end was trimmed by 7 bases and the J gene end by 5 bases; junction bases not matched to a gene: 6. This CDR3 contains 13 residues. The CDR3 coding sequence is TGCGCCAGCAAATGGACAGGGGATCACGAGCAGTACTTC. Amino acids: CASKWTGDHEQYF.

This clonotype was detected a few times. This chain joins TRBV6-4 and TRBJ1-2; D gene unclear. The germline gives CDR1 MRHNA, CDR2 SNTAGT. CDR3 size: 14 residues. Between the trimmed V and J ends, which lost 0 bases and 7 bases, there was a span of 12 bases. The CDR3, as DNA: TGTGCCAGCAGTGACTCGTACTTCGTGTCTGGCTACACCTTC. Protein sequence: CASSDSYFVSGYTF.

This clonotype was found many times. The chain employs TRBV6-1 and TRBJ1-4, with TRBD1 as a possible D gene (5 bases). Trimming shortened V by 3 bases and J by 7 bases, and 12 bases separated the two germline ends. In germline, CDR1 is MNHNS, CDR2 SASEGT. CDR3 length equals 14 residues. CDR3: CASSDRVSREKLFF. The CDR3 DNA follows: TGTGCCAGCAGTGACAGGGTTTCGCGTGAAAAACTGTTTTTT.

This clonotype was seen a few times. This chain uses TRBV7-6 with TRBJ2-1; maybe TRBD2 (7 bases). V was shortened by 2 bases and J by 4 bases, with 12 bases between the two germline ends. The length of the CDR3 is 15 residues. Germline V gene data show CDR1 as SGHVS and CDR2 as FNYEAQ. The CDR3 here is CASSLNGGPYNEQFF. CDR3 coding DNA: TGTGCCAGCAGCTTAAACGGGGGGCCATACAATGAGCAGTTCTTC.

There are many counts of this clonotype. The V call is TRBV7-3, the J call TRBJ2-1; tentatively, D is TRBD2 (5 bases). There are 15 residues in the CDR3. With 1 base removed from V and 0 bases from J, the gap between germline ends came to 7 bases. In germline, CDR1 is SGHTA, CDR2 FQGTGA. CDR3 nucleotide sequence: TGTGCCAGCAGCTTAAAGCGGAGCTCCTACAATGAGCAGTTCTTC. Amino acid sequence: CASSLKRSSYNEQFF.

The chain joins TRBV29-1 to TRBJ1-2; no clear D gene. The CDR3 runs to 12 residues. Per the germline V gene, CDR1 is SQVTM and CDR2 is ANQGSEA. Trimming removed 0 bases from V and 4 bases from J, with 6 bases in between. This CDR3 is CSVEDHFYGYTF. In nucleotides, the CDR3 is TGCAGCGTTGAAGATCATTTCTATGGCTACACCTTC.

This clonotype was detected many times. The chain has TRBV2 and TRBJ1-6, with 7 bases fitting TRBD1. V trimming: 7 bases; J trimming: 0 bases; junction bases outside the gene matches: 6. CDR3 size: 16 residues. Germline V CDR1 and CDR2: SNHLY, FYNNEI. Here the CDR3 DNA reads TGTGCCAGCATCCGGGACAGAAACTCCTATAATTCACCCCTCCACTTT. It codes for CASIRDRNSYNSPLHF.

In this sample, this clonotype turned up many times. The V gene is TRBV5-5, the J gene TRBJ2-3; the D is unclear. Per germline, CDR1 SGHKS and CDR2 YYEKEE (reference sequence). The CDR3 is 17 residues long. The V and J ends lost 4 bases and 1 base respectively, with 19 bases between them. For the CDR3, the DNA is TGTGCCAGCAGCCTCCCGTCTCCGCAATCGCGCACAGATACGCAGTATTTT. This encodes CASSLPSPQSRTDTQYF.

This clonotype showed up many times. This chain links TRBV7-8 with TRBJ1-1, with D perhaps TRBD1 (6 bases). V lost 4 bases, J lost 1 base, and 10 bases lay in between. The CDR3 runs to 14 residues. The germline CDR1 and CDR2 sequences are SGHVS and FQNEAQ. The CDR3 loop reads CASSSPTGNTEAFF. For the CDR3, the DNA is TGTGCCAGCAGCTCGCCGACAGGGAACACTGAAGCTTTCTTT.

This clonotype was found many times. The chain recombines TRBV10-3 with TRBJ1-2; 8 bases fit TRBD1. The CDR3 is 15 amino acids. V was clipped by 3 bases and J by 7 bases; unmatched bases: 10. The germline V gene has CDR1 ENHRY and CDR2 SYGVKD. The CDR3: CAISEGGTGNGGYTF. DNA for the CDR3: TGTGCCATCAGTGAAGGGGGGACAGGTAATGGTGGCTACACCTTC.

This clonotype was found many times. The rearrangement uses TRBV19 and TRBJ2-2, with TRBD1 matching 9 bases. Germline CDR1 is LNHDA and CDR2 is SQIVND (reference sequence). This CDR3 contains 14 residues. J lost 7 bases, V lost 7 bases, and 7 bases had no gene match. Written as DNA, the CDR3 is TGTGCCAGTACCGGGACAGGGAATAACGGGGAGCTGTTTTTT. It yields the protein CASTGTGNNGELFF. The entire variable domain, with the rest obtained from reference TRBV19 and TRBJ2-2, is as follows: DGGITQSPKYLFRKEGQNVTLSCEQNLNHDAMYWYRQDPGQGLRLIYYSQIVNDFQKGDIAEGYSVSREKKESFPLTVTSAQKNPTAFYLCASTGTGNNGELFFGEGSRLTVL.

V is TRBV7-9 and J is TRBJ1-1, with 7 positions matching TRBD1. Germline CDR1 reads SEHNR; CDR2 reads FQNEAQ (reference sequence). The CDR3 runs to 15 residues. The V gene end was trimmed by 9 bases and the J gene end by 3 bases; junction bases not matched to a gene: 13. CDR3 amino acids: CASTPRTGTDTEAFF. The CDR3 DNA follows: TGTGCCAGTACACCCCGCACCGGGACAGACACTGAAGCTTTCTTT.

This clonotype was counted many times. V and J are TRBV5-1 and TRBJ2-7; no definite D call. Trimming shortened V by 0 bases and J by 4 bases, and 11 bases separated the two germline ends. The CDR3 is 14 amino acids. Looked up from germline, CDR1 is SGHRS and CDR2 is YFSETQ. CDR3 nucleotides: TGCGCCAGCAGCTTGGCGATAAACACTTACGAGCAGTACTTC. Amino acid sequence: CASSLAINTYEQYF.

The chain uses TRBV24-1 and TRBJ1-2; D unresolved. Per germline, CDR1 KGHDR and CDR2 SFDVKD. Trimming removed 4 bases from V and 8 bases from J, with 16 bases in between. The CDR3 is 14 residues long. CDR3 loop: CATSDPGRHMGYTF. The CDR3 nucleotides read TGTGCCACCAGTGACCCTGGACGTCACATGGGCTACACCTTC.